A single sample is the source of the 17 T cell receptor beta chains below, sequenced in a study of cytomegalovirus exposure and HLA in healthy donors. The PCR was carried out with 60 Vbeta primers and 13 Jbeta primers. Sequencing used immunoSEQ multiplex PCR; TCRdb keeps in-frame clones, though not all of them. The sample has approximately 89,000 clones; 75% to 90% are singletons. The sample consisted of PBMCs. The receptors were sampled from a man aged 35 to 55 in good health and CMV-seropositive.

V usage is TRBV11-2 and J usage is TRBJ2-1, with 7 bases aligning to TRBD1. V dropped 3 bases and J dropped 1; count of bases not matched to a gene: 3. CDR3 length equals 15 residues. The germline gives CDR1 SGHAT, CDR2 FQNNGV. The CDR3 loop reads CASSFDRVSYNEQFF. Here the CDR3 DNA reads TGTGCCAGCAGCTTCGACAGGGTTTCCTACAATGAGCAGTTCTTC.

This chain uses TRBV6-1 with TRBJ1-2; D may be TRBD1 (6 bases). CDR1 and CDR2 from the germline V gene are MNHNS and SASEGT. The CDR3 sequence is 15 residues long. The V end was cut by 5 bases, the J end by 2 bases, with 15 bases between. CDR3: CASSNPDSINYGYTF. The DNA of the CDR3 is TGTGCCAGCAGTAATCCGGACAGCATCAACTATGGCTACACCTTC.

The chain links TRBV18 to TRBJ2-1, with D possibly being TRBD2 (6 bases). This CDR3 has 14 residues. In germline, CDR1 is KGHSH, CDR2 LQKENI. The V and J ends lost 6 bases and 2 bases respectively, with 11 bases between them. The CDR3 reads CASSRRAPYNEQFF. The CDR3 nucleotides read TGTGCCAGCTCCCGGAGGGCCCCCTACAATGAGCAGTTCTTC. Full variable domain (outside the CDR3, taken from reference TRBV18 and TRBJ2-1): NAGVMQNPRHLVRRRGQEARLRCSPMKGHSHVYWYRQLPEEGLKFMVYLQKENIIDESGMPKERFSAEFPKEGPSILRIQQVVRGDSAAYFCASSRRAPYNEQFFGPGTRLTVL.

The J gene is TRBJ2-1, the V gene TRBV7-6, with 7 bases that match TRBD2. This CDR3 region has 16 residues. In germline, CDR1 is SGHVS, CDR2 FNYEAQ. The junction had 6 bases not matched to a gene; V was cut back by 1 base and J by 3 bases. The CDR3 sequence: CASSLEVASGYNEQFF. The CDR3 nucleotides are TGTGCCAGCAGCTTAGAGGTGGCTAGCGGCTACAATGAGCAGTTCTTC.

The CDR3 bases are TGTGCCAGCAGCCAACTAGCGGGAGAATACAATGAGCAGTTCTTC. Protein product: CASSQLAGEYNEQFF. The V gene is TRBV7-9, the J gene TRBJ2-1, with TRBD2 matching 11 bases. The J segment lost 4 bases and the V segment lost 5 bases, leaving 4 bases of the junction unmatched. The CDR3 is made up of 15 amino acids. Germline loops: CDR1 SEHNR, CDR2 FQNEAQ (reference sequence).

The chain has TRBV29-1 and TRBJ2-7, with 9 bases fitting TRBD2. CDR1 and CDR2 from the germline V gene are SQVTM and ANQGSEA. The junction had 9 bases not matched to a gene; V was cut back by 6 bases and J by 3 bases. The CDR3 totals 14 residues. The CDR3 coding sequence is TGCAGCGTGAAAGAGCGGGAGGTTAACTACGAGCAGTACTTC. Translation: CSVKEREVNYEQYF.

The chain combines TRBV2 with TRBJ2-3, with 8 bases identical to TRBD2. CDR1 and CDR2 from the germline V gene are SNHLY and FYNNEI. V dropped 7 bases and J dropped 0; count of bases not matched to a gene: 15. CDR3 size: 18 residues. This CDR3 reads CASTGRASGSLSTDTQYF. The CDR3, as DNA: TGTGCCAGCACAGGGCGGGCTAGCGGGTCTCTAAGCACAGATACGCAGTATTTT.

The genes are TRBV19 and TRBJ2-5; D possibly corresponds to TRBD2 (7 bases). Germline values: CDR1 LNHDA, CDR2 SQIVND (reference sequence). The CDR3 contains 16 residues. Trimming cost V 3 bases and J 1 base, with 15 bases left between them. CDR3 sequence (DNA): TGTGCCAGTAGTATCACGGGGGGCACTACCCAAGAGACCCAGTACTTC. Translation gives CASSITGGTTQETQYF.

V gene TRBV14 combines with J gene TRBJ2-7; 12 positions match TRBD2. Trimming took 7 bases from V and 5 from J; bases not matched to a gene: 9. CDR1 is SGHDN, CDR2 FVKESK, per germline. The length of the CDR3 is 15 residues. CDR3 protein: CASTSGRAIINEQYF. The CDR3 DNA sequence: TGTGCCAGCACTAGCGGGAGGGCCATAATAAACGAGCAGTACTTC.

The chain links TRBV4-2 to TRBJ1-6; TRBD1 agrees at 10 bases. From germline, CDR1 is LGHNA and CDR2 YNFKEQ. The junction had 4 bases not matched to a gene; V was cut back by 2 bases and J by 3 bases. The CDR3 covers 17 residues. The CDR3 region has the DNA TGTGCCAGCAGCCAAAAGACAGGGGGCAACTATAATTCACCCCTCCACTTT. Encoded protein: CASSQKTGGNYNSPLHF.

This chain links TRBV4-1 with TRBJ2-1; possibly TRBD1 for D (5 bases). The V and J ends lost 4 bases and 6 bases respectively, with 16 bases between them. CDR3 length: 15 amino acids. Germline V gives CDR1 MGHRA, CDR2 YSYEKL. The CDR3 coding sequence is TGCGCCAGCAGCCCTACAGGAACCCCCCGCAATGAGCAGTTCTTC. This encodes CASSPTGTPRNEQFF.

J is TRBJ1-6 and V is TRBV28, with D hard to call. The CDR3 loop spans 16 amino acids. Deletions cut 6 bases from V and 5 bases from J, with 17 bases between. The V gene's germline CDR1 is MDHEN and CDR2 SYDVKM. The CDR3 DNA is TGTGCCAGCAGCCCCTTGGGGAGAGGGAATAATTCACCCCTCCACTTT. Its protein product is CASSPLGRGNNSPLHF.

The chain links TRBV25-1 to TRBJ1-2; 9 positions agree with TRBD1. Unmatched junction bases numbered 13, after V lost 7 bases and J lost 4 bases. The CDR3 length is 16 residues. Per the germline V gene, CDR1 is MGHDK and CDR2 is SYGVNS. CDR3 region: CASKGTGKLVSYGYTF. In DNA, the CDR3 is TGTGCCAGCAAGGGGACAGGGAAACTAGTCAGCTATGGCTACACCTTC.

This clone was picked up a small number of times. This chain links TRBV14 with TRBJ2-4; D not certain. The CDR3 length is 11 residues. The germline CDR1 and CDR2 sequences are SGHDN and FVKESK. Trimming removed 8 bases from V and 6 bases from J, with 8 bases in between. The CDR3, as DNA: TGTGCCAGCGGATCGGGAAACATTCAGTACTTC. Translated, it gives CASGSGNIQYF. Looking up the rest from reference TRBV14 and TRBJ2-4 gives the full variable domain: EAGVTQFPSHSVIEKGQTVTLRCDPISGHDNLYWYRRVMGKEIKFLLHFVKESKQDESGMPNNRFLAERTGGTYSTLKVQPAELEDSGVYFCASGSGNIQYFGAGTRLSVL.

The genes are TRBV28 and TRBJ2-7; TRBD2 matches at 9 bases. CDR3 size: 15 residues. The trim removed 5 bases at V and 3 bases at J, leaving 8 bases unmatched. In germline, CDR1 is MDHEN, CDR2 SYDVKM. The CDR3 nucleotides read TGTGCCAGCAGTCGGAGCGGGAGGCTCAGCTACGAGCAGTACTTC. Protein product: CASSRSGRLSYEQYF.

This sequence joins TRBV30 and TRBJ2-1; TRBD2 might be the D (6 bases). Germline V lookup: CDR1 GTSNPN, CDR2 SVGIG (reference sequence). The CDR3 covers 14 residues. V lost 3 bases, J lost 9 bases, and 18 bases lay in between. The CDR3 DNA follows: TGTGCCTGGAGCCCGACCGGGACTCCCCCTGAGCAGTTCTTC. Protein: CAWSPTGTPPEQFF.

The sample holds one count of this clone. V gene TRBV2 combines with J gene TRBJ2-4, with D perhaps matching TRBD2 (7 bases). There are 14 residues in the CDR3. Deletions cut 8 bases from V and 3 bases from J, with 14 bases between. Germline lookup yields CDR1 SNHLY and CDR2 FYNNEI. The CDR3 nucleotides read TGTGCCAGCGCTAGGGGAGGGGGCAAAAACATTCAGTACTTC. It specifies CASARGGGKNIQYF.